The source of this T cell receptor (beta chain) is a study of blood T cells in healthy people across ages. Sample-barcoded 5' priming and a J-beta primer mix drove a second PCR of about 6 to 12 cycles. TCRdb re-derived calls from the 5' RACE reads in MiXCR, one entry per CDR3 protein. The sample shows under 2,000,000 distinct CDR3 sequences, about 50% of them seen only once. Deletions cut 0 bases from V and 4 bases from J, with 12 bases between. CDR3 length: 14 amino acids. From germline, CDR1 is DFQATT and CDR2 SNEGSKA (reference sequence). Study-wide findings and caveats: It was the long-lived donors that had more naive CD4+ cells and higher diversity than aged donors. Older individuals had lower TCR beta diversity per million T cells (the decline was roughly linear).

Isolation per sample recovered at least 7 million PBMCs. Total RNA extracted from each sample amounted to at least 6 micrograms. A few counts support this clonotype. What it binds is not known. The source of this sequence is a woman aged 40 to 49 in good health. The sequencing input was blood. The J gene is TRBJ1-2, the V gene TRBV20-1; D is possibly TRBD1 (5 bases). In DNA, the CDR3 is TGCAGTGCTAGAGAGGGGGGATCAGGCTATGGCTACACCTTC. It encodes CSAREGGSGYGYTF.